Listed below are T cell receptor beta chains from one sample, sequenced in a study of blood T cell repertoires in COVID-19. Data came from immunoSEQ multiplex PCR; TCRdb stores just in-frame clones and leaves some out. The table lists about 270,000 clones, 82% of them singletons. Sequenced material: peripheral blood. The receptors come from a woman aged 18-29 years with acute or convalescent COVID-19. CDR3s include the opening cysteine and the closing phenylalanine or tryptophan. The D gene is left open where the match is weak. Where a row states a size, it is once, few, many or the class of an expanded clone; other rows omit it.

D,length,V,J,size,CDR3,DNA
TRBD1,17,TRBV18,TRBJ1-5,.,CASSPFGGTGGNQPQHF,TGTGCCAGCTCACCTTTCGGGGGGACAGGGGGCAATCAGCCCCAGCATTTT
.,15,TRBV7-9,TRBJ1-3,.,CASRMAGSSGNTIYF,TGTGCCAGCAGAATGGCGGGGAGCTCTGGAAACACCATATATTTT
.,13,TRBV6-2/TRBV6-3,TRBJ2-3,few,CASSYSLSDTQYF,TGTGCCAGCAGTTACTCCCTATCAGATACGCAGTATTTT
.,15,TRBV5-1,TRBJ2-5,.,CASRPGSPTKETQYF,TGCGCCAGCAGACCAGGGTCCCCCACTAAAGAGACCCAGTACTTC
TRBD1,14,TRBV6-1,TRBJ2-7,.,CASSDGQGIYEQYF,TGTGCCAGCAGTGACGGACAGGGTATTTACGAGCAGTACTTC
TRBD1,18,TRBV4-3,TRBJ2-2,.,CASSQLPGTGSGTGELFF,TGCGCCAGCAGCCAACTTCCCGGGACAGGATCGGGCACCGGGGAGCTGTTTTTT
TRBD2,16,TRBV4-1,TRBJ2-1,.,CASSPSGTSGDNEQFF,TGCGCCAGCAGCCCCTCCGGGACTAGCGGGGACAATGAGCAGTTCTTC
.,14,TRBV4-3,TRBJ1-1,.,CASSQHRGAGEAFF,TGCGCCAGCAGCCAACATCGGGGGGCTGGTGAAGCTTTCTTT
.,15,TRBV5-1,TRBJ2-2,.,CASSLGQGGTGELFF,TGCGCCAGCAGCTTGGGGCAGGGTGGAACCGGGGAGCTGTTTTTT
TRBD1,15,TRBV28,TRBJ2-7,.,CASGIPGQGNYEQYF,TGTGCCAGCGGAATTCCCGGACAGGGTAACTACGAGCAGTACTTC
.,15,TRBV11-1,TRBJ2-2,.,CASSRPGHPTGELFF,TGTGCCAGCAGCCGTCCCGGACACCCAACCGGGGAGCTGTTTTTT
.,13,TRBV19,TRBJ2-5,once,CASSTLAQETQYF,TGTGCCAGTAGTACCCTAGCGCAAGAGACCCAGTACTTC
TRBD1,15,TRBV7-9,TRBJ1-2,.,CASSAGETGGNGYTF,TGTGCCAGCAGCGCGGGCGAGACAGGGGGGAATGGCTACACCTTC
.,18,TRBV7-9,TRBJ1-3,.,CASSFFFSGMLAGNTIYF,TGTGCCAGCAGCTTCTTTTTTTCGGGAATGTTGGCTGGAAACACCATATATTTT
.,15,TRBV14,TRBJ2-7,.,CASSHNGLGNYEQYF,TGTGCCAGCAGCCACAACGGACTGGGCAACTACGAGCAGTACTTC
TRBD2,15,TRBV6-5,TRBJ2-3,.,CASSYGSGKADTQYF,TGTGCCAGCAGTTACGGTAGCGGGAAGGCAGATACGCAGTATTTT
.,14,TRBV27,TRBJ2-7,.,CASSLYPYSYEQYF,TGTGCCAGCAGTTTATACCCCTACTCCTACGAGCAGTACTTC
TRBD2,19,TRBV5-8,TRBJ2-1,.,CASSPGLAGEWFSYNEQFF,TGTGCCAGCAGCCCCGGACTAGCGGGAGAATGGTTTTCCTACAATGAGCAGTTCTTC
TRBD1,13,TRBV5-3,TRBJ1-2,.,CARPSGTAYGYTF,TGTGCCAGGCCTTCCGGGACAGCCTATGGCTACACCTTC